This T cell receptor (beta chain) was recorded in a study of T cells after yellow fever vaccination (dated by TCRdb to the late 2010s). Background for the entire study: The SMART-Seq v4 Ultra Low Input RNA kit was used to prepare libraries from fractions with low cell numbers. Bulk PBMC replicates and cell subsets were isolated from blood drawn at multiple timepoints before and after both primary and secondary immunization. Two healthy male donors, one aged 18 to 30 and one aged 30 to 40 years, made up the cohort. To track T-cell clones before and after primary and booster YFV17D yellow fever vaccination, bulk TCR alpha and beta repertoires were sequenced longitudinally. What the authors observed across the whole study: Because only two donors were included in the study, the extent to which the findings can be generalized is limited. Computational filtering was required because FACS-sorted repertoires could contain abundant contaminating clonotypes from the bulk population. A small fraction of clonotypes appeared in both the CD4 and CD8 compartments, likely as a result of convergent recombination. After the booster, most clones that had expanded after primary vaccination were detected again (roughly 96% of CD4 and roughly nine tenths of CD8), suggesting broad maintenance of memory. Compared with the primary T-cell response, the secondary T-cell response was faster but weaker, reaching its peak on day 5 rather than on day 15.

Sequencing was carried out with an Illumina NovaSeq 6000. Synthesis of TCR cDNA relied on 5'RACE template switching, a step that introduced a universal primer site along with unique molecular identifiers. cDNA synthesis was primed from both the TCR alpha and TCR beta constant segments. Two PCR steps were used to amplify libraries, with sample barcodes and sequencing adapters being added in the second step. Sequencing of the libraries was done on either Illumina HiSeq 2500 (2x100 bp) or NovaSeq (2x150 bp). The paper's processing steps were these. Demultiplexing of reads and collapsing into UMI consensus sequences were performed with MIGEC, and V(D)J alignment was carried out with MiXCR. Vaccine-responding clonotypes were defined with edgeR using replicate PBMC samples, requiring FDR below 0.01 and a log2 fold change above 5 up to day 15. CD4 or CD8 identity was assigned to each bulk clonotype according to whether the clonotype was present at higher abundance in the sequenced CD4 repertoire or the sequenced CD8 repertoire. TCRdb took the public reads, trimmed them with fastp at Q25, ran MiXCR for clone calling and kept in-frame beta chains. Rows are combined by CDR3 protein, so each entry shows the most common genes and DNA. The V and J calls and clone size come from TCRdb's table, not from the authors' own analysis. The sample table lists 300,000 to 350,000 distinct CDR3 sequences, around 4.1% of them with a count of one. The ten largest clones represent 20% to 25% of the sample.

Inclusive of the bounding cysteine and valine, the CDR3 is 15 residues long. Only the CDR3 DNA stays, 45 bases, in frame from base 1. CDR1 MNHNY and CDR2 SVGAGI were looked up in the germline V gene (reference sequence). Relative to germline, V is 2 bases shorter and J is 2 bases shorter, with 13 bases between their ends. Of note for this clonotype: The antigen it binds to is not known. Base qualities were left out, and no much larger clone turns up one base away.

The sample's treatment or condition label is to be understood as: live attenuated yellow fever vaccine strain. At each blood-draw timepoint, two biological replicates of bulk PBMCs were obtained. PBMCs were isolated from peripheral blood using a standard Ficoll-Paque protocol. RNA was extracted with TriZol from bulk PBMCs, CD4 and CD8 fractions, and dextramer-positive and dextramer-negative fractions. The chain joins TRBV6-6 to TRBJ2-7, with the D gene tentatively TRBD1 or TRBD2, based on 6 matching bases in each. Material: PBMCs, obtained 5 days after the yellow fever booster vaccination. The sequence was collected from a man aged 18 to 35 who received the YFV17D yellow fever vaccine. The DNA sequence follows: TGTGCCAGCAGTTACGGGGTGGGGGGCCCCTACGAGCAGTACGTC. This is translated as CASSYGVGGPYEQYV.